This T cell receptor beta chain was sequenced in a study of blood T cells in healthy people across ages. Sample-barcoded 5' priming and a J-beta primer mix drove a second PCR of roughly 7 to 11 cycles. Carrying 12 random nucleotides, a template-switch adaptor labeled each individual cDNA molecule. TCRdb fed the 5' RACE reads into MiXCR, producing one record per CDR3 protein. The sample records about 1,500,000 distinct CDR3 sequences, under 30% being singletons. The CDR3 totals 13 residues. The V gene end was trimmed by 8 bases and the J gene end by 6 bases; junction bases not matched to a gene: 8. Germline loops: CDR1 MDHEN, CDR2 SYDVKM. There are many counts of this clonotype. Isolation yielded PBMCs, at least 6.5 million per sample, in every case.

The receptor was isolated from a woman in her 30s in good health. J is TRBJ2-3 and V is TRBV28, with 7 bases matching TRBD2. The sequencing sample was made of blood. DNA for the CDR3: TGTGCCAGCCGATGGGGGGGGAGGGATACGCAGTATTTT. Its protein product is CASRWGGRDTQYF. The complete variable domain, with remaining parts taken from reference TRBV28 and TRBJ2-3, reads DVKVTQSSRYLVKRTGEKVFLECVQDMDHENMFWYRQDPGLGLRLIYFSYDVKMKEKGDIPEGYSVSREKKERFSLILESASTNQTSMYLCASRWGGRDTQYFGPGTRLTVL.